Listed below are T cell receptor beta chains from one sample, sequenced in a study of T cell responses to AZD1222 COVID-19 vaccine. The data were produced by immunoSEQ multiplex PCR, yet TCRdb's version contains in-frame clones alone and is incomplete. The sample yields 60,000 to 70,000 clones, about 85% seen once. The sample in question was peripheral blood, obtained on day 0 of AZD1222 vaccination. The source of these receptors is an adult in good health. Each CDR3 is given with its conserved first and last residue. The order of the fields is V gene, D gene, clone size, J gene, CDR3 DNA, CDR3 protein. A D gene is named only where the DNA matches it firmly. Only some rows state a clone size, as once, few, many or a class for expanded clones.

v_gene: TRBV4-2
d_gene: .
abundance: .
j_gene: TRBJ1-5
CDR3nt: TGTGCCAGCAGCCAAGATGGGCAGGACAATCAGCCCCAGCATTTT
CDR3aa: CASSQDGQDNQPQHF

v_gene: TRBV4-1
d_gene: .
abundance: few
j_gene: TRBJ2-7
CDR3nt: TGCGCCAGCAGCCAAGATCAGTTGACAGTCTACGAGCAGTACTTC
CDR3aa: CASSQDQLTVYEQYF

v_gene: TRBV27
d_gene: TRBD1
abundance: .
j_gene: TRBJ1-2
CDR3nt: TGTGCCAGCAGTTTGGCACTCGGGGGGACAGCCCACTATGGCTACACCTTC
CDR3aa: CASSLALGGTAHYGYTF

v_gene: TRBV6-2/TRBV6-3
d_gene: .
abundance: .
j_gene: TRBJ1-4
CDR3nt: TGTGCCAGCAGTTACTCGGGGGGGAGCTTTGAAAAACTGTTTTTT
CDR3aa: CASSYSGGSFEKLFF

v_gene: TRBV27
d_gene: .
abundance: .
j_gene: TRBJ2-5
CDR3nt: TGTGCCAGCAGTTTAGCCGGGCAGGGAGGAGGAGGGGAGACCCAGTACTTC
CDR3aa: CASSLAGQGGGGETQYF

v_gene: TRBV2
d_gene: .
abundance: .
j_gene: TRBJ2-5
CDR3nt: TGTGCCAGCGGAGGACAGACCCAAGAGACCCAGTACTTC
CDR3aa: CASGGQTQETQYF

v_gene: TRBV10-3
d_gene: .
abundance: .
j_gene: TRBJ1-6
CDR3nt: TGTGCCATCAGTGGGAATAGTAATTCACCCCTCCACTTT
CDR3aa: CAISGNSNSPLHF

v_gene: TRBV6-5
d_gene: .
abundance: .
j_gene: TRBJ1-5
CDR3nt: TGTGCCAGCAGTACCGGGGAGAGCAATCAGCCCCAGCATTTT
CDR3aa: CASSTGESNQPQHF

v_gene: TRBV4-1
d_gene: .
abundance: few
j_gene: TRBJ1-1
CDR3nt: TGCGCCAGCAGCCAAGATTGGGGAGTGAAGACTGAAGCTTTCTTT
CDR3aa: CASSQDWGVKTEAFF

v_gene: TRBV29-1
d_gene: .
abundance: few
j_gene: TRBJ1-1
CDR3nt: TGCAGCGTTGAATTACTGGGGGGGGTGGCGGAAGCTTTCTTT
CDR3aa: CSVELLGGVAEAFF

v_gene: TRBV11-1
d_gene: .
abundance: .
j_gene: TRBJ1-1
CDR3nt: TGTGCCAGCAGCTCAACAGTGAACACTGAAGCTTTCTTT
CDR3aa: CASSSTVNTEAFF

v_gene: TRBV4-1
d_gene: .
abundance: .
j_gene: TRBJ1-6
CDR3nt: TGCGCCAGCAAGACAGCCCCCGAATATAATTCACCCCTCCACTTT
CDR3aa: CASKTAPEYNSPLHF

v_gene: TRBV27
d_gene: TRBD2
abundance: .
j_gene: TRBJ2-3
CDR3nt: TGTGCCAGCAGTCCGATGATATGGACTAGCGGGAAGAGCGATACGCAGTATTTT
CDR3aa: CASSPMIWTSGKSDTQYF

v_gene: TRBV5-1
d_gene: TRBD1
abundance: .
j_gene: TRBJ1-2
CDR3nt: TGCGCCAGCAGCTTGTGGACAGGGGGCGACTATGGCTACACCTTC
CDR3aa: CASSLWTGGDYGYTF

v_gene: TRBV6-5
d_gene: TRBD1
abundance: .
j_gene: TRBJ2-7
CDR3nt: TGTGCCAGCAGTTCCGACAGGGTCCGATTCGACGAGCAGTACTTC
CDR3aa: CASSSDRVRFDEQYF

v_gene: TRBV6-4
d_gene: .
abundance: .
j_gene: TRBJ1-5
CDR3nt: TGTGCCAGCAGTGAGGGGCAAGGTCAGCCCCAGCATTTT
CDR3aa: CASSEGQGQPQHF

v_gene: TRBV6-5
d_gene: .
abundance: .
j_gene: TRBJ1-2
CDR3nt: TGTGCCAGCACCTCCTGGGGCAGCTATGGCTACACCTTC
CDR3aa: CASTSWGSYGYTF

v_gene: TRBV9
d_gene: .
abundance: .
j_gene: TRBJ1-5
CDR3nt: TGTGCCAGCAGCGTGACGGACAGTATTTATCAGCCCCAGCATTTT
CDR3aa: CASSVTDSIYQPQHF

v_gene: TRBV2
d_gene: .
abundance: few
j_gene: TRBJ2-3
CDR3nt: TGTGCCAGCACTCAAGGGCGGGCTCTCGGAGATACGCAGTATTTT
CDR3aa: CASTQGRALGDTQYF

v_gene: TRBV2
d_gene: TRBD2
abundance: .
j_gene: TRBJ2-3
CDR3nt: TGTGCCAGCAGGAGCCTTAGCGGGGGGCTGCCAGATACGCAGTATTTT
CDR3aa: CASRSLSGGLPDTQYF

v_gene: TRBV12-3/TRBV12-4
d_gene: .
abundance: few
j_gene: TRBJ1-2
CDR3nt: TGTGCCAGCAATTCCCAGGCAGGCGGCTACACCTTC
CDR3aa: CASNSQAGGYTF

v_gene: TRBV3-1/TRBV3-2
d_gene: .
abundance: .
j_gene: TRBJ1-3
CDR3nt: TGTGCCAGCAGCCAAGATCTTCGGTTTGGAAACACCATATATTTT
CDR3aa: CASSQDLRFGNTIYF

v_gene: TRBV5-4
d_gene: .
abundance: .
j_gene: TRBJ1-5
CDR3nt: TGTGCCAGCAGCCCGGACGGGAACTATCAGCCCCAGCATTTT
CDR3aa: CASSPDGNYQPQHF

v_gene: TRBV19
d_gene: TRBD2
abundance: .
j_gene: TRBJ2-1
CDR3nt: TGTGCCAGTAATGGCAGGTCAGCGGGGAGGTACAATGAGCAGTTCTTC
CDR3aa: CASNGRSAGRYNEQFF

v_gene: TRBV6-1
d_gene: .
abundance: .
j_gene: TRBJ1-3
CDR3nt: TGTGCCAGCAGTGAAGTCACAGGAAACACCATATATTTT
CDR3aa: CASSEVTGNTIYF

v_gene: TRBV7-2
d_gene: .
abundance: .
j_gene: TRBJ2-5
CDR3nt: TGTGCCAGCAGCTTAGGCGGGACCTTACAAGAGACCCAGTACTTC
CDR3aa: CASSLGGTLQETQYF

v_gene: TRBV11-3
d_gene: .
abundance: .
j_gene: TRBJ1-3
CDR3nt: TGTGCCAGCAGCCTGGAGGGGGGACGTGGAAACACCATATATTTT
CDR3aa: CASSLEGGRGNTIYF

v_gene: TRBV10-3
d_gene: .
abundance: .
j_gene: TRBJ1-1
CDR3nt: TGTGCCATCAGCAGGACTGATGGGGCTGAAGCTTTCTTT
CDR3aa: CAISRTDGAEAFF

v_gene: TRBV28
d_gene: .
abundance: .
j_gene: TRBJ1-2
CDR3nt: TGTGCCAGCAGCGACCGGAGTCATGGCTACACCTTC
CDR3aa: CASSDRSHGYTF

v_gene: TRBV6-1
d_gene: .
abundance: .
j_gene: TRBJ1-2
CDR3nt: TGTGCCAGCAGTGAATCAGGAGACAACTATGGCTACACCTTC
CDR3aa: CASSESGDNYGYTF

v_gene: TRBV29-1
d_gene: .
abundance: .
j_gene: TRBJ2-2
CDR3nt: TGCAGCGTTGGGTTATTGGGGGACTCGTCGAACACCGGGGAGCTGTTTTTT
CDR3aa: CSVGLLGDSSNTGELFF

v_gene: TRBV18
d_gene: TRBD1
abundance: .
j_gene: TRBJ1-3
CDR3nt: TGTGCCAGCTCAAGACAGGGGATCGGTGGAAACACCATATATTTT
CDR3aa: CASSRQGIGGNTIYF

v_gene: TRBV15
d_gene: .
abundance: .
j_gene: TRBJ1-5
CDR3nt: TGTGCCACCAGCCCCGCAAGCCACAATCAGCCCCAGCATTTT
CDR3aa: CATSPASHNQPQHF

v_gene: TRBV6-2/TRBV6-3
d_gene: .
abundance: once
j_gene: TRBJ2-2
CDR3nt: TGTGCCAGCAGTTACTCTGTTGGCGGGGCAGACACCGGGGAGCTGTTTTTT
CDR3aa: CASSYSVGGADTGELFF

v_gene: TRBV9
d_gene: TRBD1
abundance: .
j_gene: TRBJ2-2
CDR3nt: TGTGCCAGCAGCGCCCAAGGGACAGCCGGGGAGCTGTTTTTT
CDR3aa: CASSAQGTAGELFF

v_gene: TRBV28
d_gene: TRBD1
abundance: .
j_gene: TRBJ2-7
CDR3nt: TGTGCCAGCAGTCGGAGCGATGTAACAGGGGGCTGGTACGAGCAGTACTTC
CDR3aa: CASSRSDVTGGWYEQYF

v_gene: TRBV25-1
d_gene: .
abundance: .
j_gene: TRBJ2-7
CDR3nt: TGTGCCAGCACCCCCGGCGGTGCCACGGTCACCTACGAGCAGTACTTC
CDR3aa: CASTPGGATVTYEQYF

v_gene: TRBV5-8
d_gene: .
abundance: .
j_gene: TRBJ1-2
CDR3nt: TGTGCCAGCAGCTTGGCGTCGGCGGGGAACTATGGCTACACCTTC
CDR3aa: CASSLASAGNYGYTF

v_gene: TRBV3-1/TRBV3-2
d_gene: .
abundance: .
j_gene: TRBJ1-1
CDR3nt: TGTGCCAGCAGCCAAGTGGGGAACACTGAAGCTTTCTTT
CDR3aa: CASSQVGNTEAFF

v_gene: TRBV5-1
d_gene: .
abundance: few
j_gene: TRBJ2-2
CDR3nt: TGCGCCAGCAGCCCGACACCCGGAGGCACCGGGGAGCTGTTTTTT
CDR3aa: CASSPTPGGTGELFF

v_gene: TRBV28
d_gene: TRBD1
abundance: .
j_gene: TRBJ1-5
CDR3nt: TGTGCCAGCAAGGGGGGACAGGTAAATCAGCCCCAGCATTTT
CDR3aa: CASKGGQVNQPQHF

v_gene: TRBV7-6
d_gene: .
abundance: few
j_gene: TRBJ1-2
CDR3nt: TGTGCCAGCAGCTTAACTCTGGGGGCCGACTATGGCTACACCTTC
CDR3aa: CASSLTLGADYGYTF

v_gene: TRBV3-1/TRBV3-2
d_gene: TRBD2
abundance: .
j_gene: TRBJ2-7
CDR3nt: TGTGCCAGCAGCCAGGGGGGGACGGTTTACGAGCAGTACTTC
CDR3aa: CASSQGGTVYEQYF

v_gene: TRBV7-6
d_gene: .
abundance: .
j_gene: TRBJ1-2
CDR3nt: TGTGCCAGCAGCTTAAGTGTGGCAGGGGCATACGATGGCTACACCTTC
CDR3aa: CASSLSVAGAYDGYTF

v_gene: TRBV5-1
d_gene: .
abundance: .
j_gene: TRBJ1-2
CDR3nt: TGCGCCAGCAGCTTGTTAGGATCAGACTGGTATGGCTACACCTTC
CDR3aa: CASSLLGSDWYGYTF

v_gene: TRBV24-1
d_gene: .
abundance: .
j_gene: TRBJ2-1
CDR3nt: TGTGCCACCAGTGATTTAGAGAGCCTTTGGGACAATGAGCAGTTCTTC
CDR3aa: CATSDLESLWDNEQFF

v_gene: TRBV5-1
d_gene: .
abundance: .
j_gene: TRBJ1-3
CDR3nt: TGCGCCAGCAGCCCATGGACCGCGGATAAAGGAAACACCATATATTTT
CDR3aa: CASSPWTADKGNTIYF

v_gene: TRBV2
d_gene: .
abundance: .
j_gene: TRBJ2-5
CDR3nt: TGTGCCAGCAGTGAGAGGCAGCACCAAGAGACCCAGTACTTC
CDR3aa: CASSERQHQETQYF